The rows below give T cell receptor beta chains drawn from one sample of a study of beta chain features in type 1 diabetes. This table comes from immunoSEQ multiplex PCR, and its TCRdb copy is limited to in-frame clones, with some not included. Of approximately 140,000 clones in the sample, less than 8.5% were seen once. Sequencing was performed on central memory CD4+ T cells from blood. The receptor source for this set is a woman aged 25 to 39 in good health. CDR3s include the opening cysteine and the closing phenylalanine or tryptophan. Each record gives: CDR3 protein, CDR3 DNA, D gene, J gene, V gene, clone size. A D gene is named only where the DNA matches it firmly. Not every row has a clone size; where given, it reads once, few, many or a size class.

CASSPRLAGDGGELFF TGTGCCAGCAGCCCCCGACTAGCGGGAGATGGAGGGGAGCTGTTTTTT TRBD2 TRBJ2-2 TRBV7-3 many
CASSLELGQEKLFF TGTGCCAGCAGCTTAGAACTGGGACAGGAAAAACTGTTTTTT TRBD1 TRBJ1-4 TRBV11-2 few
CAWSEGVGQPQHF TGTGCCTGGAGTGAGGGGGTTGGTCAGCCCCAGCATTTT . TRBJ1-5 TRBV30 few
CASSFQGGYTFF TGTGCCAGCTCTTTCCAGGGAGGTTATACTTTCTTT . TRBJ1-1 TRBV6-5 few
CASRFTGDQPQHF TGTGCCAGCAGATTTACAGGGGATCAGCCCCAGCATTTT TRBD1 TRBJ1-5 TRBV27 .
CASSTTRGGETQYF TGCGCCAGCAGCACGACAAGGGGGGGGGAGACCCAGTACTTC . TRBJ2-5 TRBV5-1 few
CASSPLTSGTLNEQFF TGCGCCAGCAGCCCACTGACTAGCGGGACTCTGAATGAGCAGTTCTTC TRBD2 TRBJ2-1 TRBV4-1 few
CASSTRTSGRLEQYF TGTGCCAGCAGTACTCGGACTAGCGGGAGGCTTGAGCAGTACTTC TRBD2 TRBJ2-7 TRBV6-6 .
CASSSGRGDEQYF TGTGCCAGCAGCTCGGGAAGAGGCGACGAGCAGTACTTC . TRBJ2-7 TRBV2 few
CASSSGDRSTDTQYF TGCGCCAGCAGCTCAGGGGATCGGAGCACAGATACGCAGTATTTT . TRBJ2-3 TRBV5-1 .
CASSQNRGQETQYF TGTGCCAGCAGCCAGAACAGGGGCCAAGAGACCCAGTACTTC TRBD1 TRBJ2-5 TRBV14 many
CASSFLAGAYNEQFF TGTGCCAGCAGTTTCCTCGCGGGAGCATACAATGAGCAGTTCTTC TRBD2 TRBJ2-1 TRBV28 .
CASSLSGLGVGRKENEQYF TGTGCCAGCAGCCTTAGTGGGTTAGGGGTCGGGAGAAAAGAGAACGAGCAGTACTTC . TRBJ2-7 TRBV11-2 .
CATRTSGSILYEQFF TGTGCCACCAGGACTAGCGGGAGTATATTATATGAGCAGTTCTTC TRBD2 TRBJ2-1 TRBV19 few
CASSRDRAYNEQFF TGTGCCAGCAGCCGGGACAGGGCCTACAATGAGCAGTTCTTC TRBD1 TRBJ2-1 TRBV5-4 few
CASSPRGGGTSYEQYF TGTGCCAGCAGCCCCCGGGGTGGCGGAACTTCCTACGAGCAGTACTTC . TRBJ2-7 TRBV9 .
CASSPGTSGTAEQYF TGTGCCAGCAGCCCTGGGACTAGCGGGACGGCCGAGCAGTACTTC TRBD2 TRBJ2-7 TRBV28 .
CAWLPGTAF TGTGCCTGGCTTCCCGGGACAGCGTTT TRBD1 TRBJ1-1 TRBV30 few
CASSPQTPNEKLFF TGCGCCAGCAGCCCACAGACACCGAATGAAAAACTGTTTTTT . TRBJ1-4 TRBV4-3 many
CAWSLNTGAYQETQYF TGTGCCTGGAGTTTAAATACAGGGGCGTACCAAGAGACCCAGTACTTC TRBD1 TRBJ2-5 TRBV30 .
CASFGDLAGGNEQFF TGTGCCAGCTTCGGTGACCTAGCGGGAGGTAATGAGCAGTTCTTC TRBD2 TRBJ2-1 TRBV7-2 .
CACSSTGHEQYF TGTGCCTGTTCTTCGACAGGCCACGAGCAGTACTTC . TRBJ2-7 TRBV30 many
CASSLLGLVAGGRELFF TGTGCCAGCAGCCTCCTCGGTTTGGTTGCGGGAGGACGGGAGCTGTTTTTT TRBD2 TRBJ2-2 TRBV7-8 .
CASSLGGGPNQPQHF TGCGCCAGCAGCCTCGGGGGGGGGCCTAATCAGCCCCAGCATTTT . TRBJ1-5 TRBV4-3 few
CASSMGQEGYEQYF TGTGCCAGTAGTATGGGACAGGAGGGCTACGAGCAGTACTTC TRBD1 TRBJ2-7 TRBV19 .
CAWSRAGGGQYF TGTGCCTGGAGCCGGGCAGGGGGCGGGCAGTACTTC TRBD1 TRBJ2-7 TRBV30 few
CASRVAGGSGELFF TGTGCCAGCAGGGTAGCGGGAGGCTCCGGGGAGCTGTTTTTT TRBD2 TRBJ2-2 TRBV9 .
CASSPSKAGQETQYF TGTGCCAGCTCACCATCCAAAGCGGGTCAAGAGACCCAGTACTTC . TRBJ2-5 TRBV18 .
CASSLGLATGELFF TGTGCCAGCAGCTTAGGACTAGCCACCGGGGAGCTGTTTTTT TRBD2 TRBJ2-2 TRBV7-9 many
CASSSRGGTYEQYF TGTGCCAGCAGCAGCCGGGGTGGGACCTACGAGCAGTACTTC . TRBJ2-7 TRBV7-2 many
CASSLYSTTGANVLTF TGTGCCAGCAGTTTATACAGTACAACTGGGGCCAACGTCCTGACTTTC . TRBJ2-6 TRBV27 .
CAWNSGQGRQPQHF TGTGCCTGGAATTCCGGACAGGGGCGTCAGCCCCAGCATTTT TRBD1 TRBJ1-5 TRBV30 .
CASSGGAGESYEQYF TGTGCCAGCAGTGGTGGAGCGGGAGAGAGTTACGAGCAGTACTTC TRBD2 TRBJ2-7 TRBV28 few
CASSRDRGTNEQYF TGTGCCAGCAGTAGGGACAGGGGGACTAACGAGCAGTACTTC TRBD1 TRBJ2-7 TRBV28 .
CASSPPGGPEQYF TGTGCCAGCAGCCCTCCCGGGGGGCCGGAGCAGTACTTC . TRBJ2-7 TRBV7-8 .
CASSQDTTSGRKETQYF TGCGCCAGCAGCCAAGATACGACTAGCGGGAGGAAAGAGACGCAGTATTTT TRBD2 TRBJ2-3 TRBV4-3 .
CASSPSGGNSNQPQHF TGTGCCAGCTCACCGTCGGGGGGGAATAGCAATCAGCCCCAGCATTTT . TRBJ1-5 TRBV18 few
CASSLGAGQGREQYF TGTGCCAGCAGCTTAGGGGCTGGACAGGGTCGCGAGCAGTACTTC TRBD1 TRBJ2-7 TRBV11-2 .
CASSPPKSGNTEAFF TGTGCCAGCTCACCACCGAAGTCGGGGAACACTGAAGCTTTCTTT . TRBJ1-1 TRBV18 few